What follows are 21 T cell receptor beta chains derived from one specimen sequenced in a study of T cells after yellow fever vaccination. MiXCR was run by TCRdb on the 5' RACE reads, yielding one entry per CDR3 protein. Here the sample spans 610,000 or so distinct CDR3 sequences, approximately 13% being singletons. The sample here was PBMCs, taken on the day of the yellow fever booster vaccination. These receptors were collected from a man aged 25 to 45 who received the YFV17D yellow fever vaccine.

This clonotype was found many times. CDR3 bases: TGTGCCAGCAGTCGGGTCAGCACCGGGGAGCTGTTTTTT. Protein product: CASSRVSTGELFF. V usage is TRBV12-3 or TRBV12-4 and J usage is TRBJ2-2; no clear D. V lost 5 bases, J lost 4 bases, and 8 bases lay in between. This CDR3 region has 13 residues.

This clonotype was found many times. This rearrangement joins TRBV7-9 to TRBJ2-2; 8 nucleotides agree with TRBD2. The CDR3 is made up of 17 amino acids. The germline CDR1 and CDR2 sequences are SEHNR and FQNEAQ (reference sequence). The junction had 8 bases not matched to a gene; V was cut back by 1 base and J by 4 bases. The CDR3 reads CASSLEGTRFVTGELFF. CDR3 nucleotide sequence: TGTGCCAGCAGCTTAGAAGGGACTAGGTTTGTCACCGGGGAGCTGTTTTTT.

This clonotype was counted at least ten times. The chain has TRBV28 and TRBJ2-1; no firm D call. V lost 4 bases to trimming and J lost 15 bases, with 13 bases between them. From germline, CDR1 is MDHEN and CDR2 SYDVKM. This CDR3 region has 11 residues. Here the CDR3 DNA reads TGTGCCAGCAGTTCTAGATTTTTAGGGTTCTTC. It specifies CASSSRFLGFF. Drawing the rest from reference TRBV28 and TRBJ2-1, the complete variable domain is DVKVTQSSRYLVKRTGEKVFLECVQDMDHENMFWYRQDPGLGLRLIYFSYDVKMKEKGDIPEGYSVSREKKERFSLILESASTNQTSMYLCASSSRFLGFFGPGTRLTVL.

This sequence joins TRBV15 and TRBJ2-1; D may be TRBD2 (6 bases). The CDR3 spans 15 residues. Germline V gives CDR1 LNHNV, CDR2 YYDKDF (reference sequence). V was trimmed by 4 bases and J by 6 bases, leaving 16 bases between them. The CDR3 loop is CATSTETGLCNEQFF. CDR3 nucleotide sequence: TGTGCCACCAGCACCGAGACGGGACTCTGCAATGAGCAGTTCTTC. Supplemented by reference TRBV15 and TRBJ2-1, the full variable domain reads DAMVIQNPRYQVTQFGKPVTLSCSQTLNHNVMYWYQQKSSQAPKLLFHYYDKDFNNEADTPDNFQSRRPNTSFCFLDIRSPGLGDTAMYLCATSTETGLCNEQFFGPGTRLTVL.

This clonotype occurred a few times. The chain couples TRBV28 to TRBJ2-7, with 10 nucleotides matching TRBD2. Germline CDR1 is MDHEN and CDR2 is SYDVKM. V trimming: 6 bases; J trimming: 0 bases; junction bases outside the gene matches: 11. The CDR3 length is 17 residues. The CDR3 reads CASSRTSGYPPSYEQYF. In DNA form, the CDR3 reads TGTGCCAGCAGCAGGACTAGCGGTTACCCCCCCTCCTACGAGCAGTACTTC.

V usage is TRBV25-1 and J usage is TRBJ1-2; D gene uncertain. The length of the CDR3 is 15 residues. Trimming pared 5 bases from V and 7 bases from J, leaving 20 bases between. Germline values: CDR1 MGHDK, CDR2 SYGVNS. The CDR3: CASSLSLGGMGGYTF. For the CDR3, the DNA is TGTGCCAGCAGTCTATCCCTAGGAGGTATGGGTGGCTACACCTTC.

V is TRBV6-1 and J is TRBJ2-7, with D possibly TRBD1 on 6 matching bases. The V end was cut by 0 bases, the J end by 3 bases, with 6 bases between. The germline V gene encodes CDR1 MNHNS and CDR2 SASEGT. The CDR3 covers 13 residues. The CDR3 reads CASSEARGYEQYF. For the CDR3, the DNA is TGTGCCAGCAGTGAAGCCAGGGGCTACGAGCAGTACTTC.

Only a few counts were recorded for this clonotype. This chain links TRBV5-1 with TRBJ2-3; D tentatively reads TRBD1 or TRBD2 (5 bases each). V was trimmed by 5 bases and J by 2 bases, leaving 15 bases between them. The CDR3 is 15 amino acids. Germline CDR1 SGHRS, CDR2 YFSETQ. This CDR3 reads CASRLRDGDTDTQYF. The CDR3 DNA reads as TGCGCCAGCAGACTCCGGGACGGGGACACAGATACGCAGTATTTT.

This clonotype appeared a few times. The V gene is TRBV29-1, the J gene TRBJ2-3; D not resolved. Trimming took off 3 bases at V and 2 bases at J, with 9 bases between the two ends. CDR3 length equals 13 residues. Germline lookup yields CDR1 SQVTM and CDR2 ANQGSEA. The CDR3 spells CSVDVGNTDTQYF. In DNA form, the CDR3 reads TGCAGCGTTGATGTGGGGAACACAGATACGCAGTATTTT.

V and J are TRBV15 and TRBJ2-1, with D possibly matching TRBD1 (6 bases). The CDR3 contains 16 residues. Germline values: CDR1 LNHNV, CDR2 YYDKDF (reference sequence). The V gene lost 0 bases and the J gene lost 2 bases, with 11 bases spanning the gap. The CDR3 nucleotides read TGTGCCACCAGCAGAGATCCAGGGGCCGCCTACAATGAGCAGTTCTTC. As protein: CATSRDPGAAYNEQFF.

The chain links TRBV4-3 to TRBJ2-5; TRBD2 matches at 12 bases. In germline, CDR1 is LGHNA, CDR2 YSLEER. The CDR3 loop spans 17 amino acids. Germline trimming cut 0 bases from V and 3 bases from J; bases unmatched to any gene: 5. The chain's CDR3 is CASSQDYGLAGKETQYF. The CDR3 DNA is TGCGCCAGCAGCCAAGATTATGGACTAGCGGGAAAAGAGACCCAGTACTTC.

This clonotype was observed a few times. J is TRBJ2-1 and V is TRBV20-1; 10 nucleotides line up with TRBD2. The CDR3 sequence is 17 residues long. V shed 3 bases and J 2 bases; nucleotides not matched to a gene: 10. Per the germline V gene, CDR1 is DFQATT and CDR2 is SNEGSKA (reference sequence). The CDR3 loop is CSARGGMGLATYNEQFF. CDR3 bases: TGCAGTGCTAGGGGGGGGATGGGACTAGCGACCTACAATGAGCAGTTCTTC.

The sample holds one count of this clonotype. The chain recombines TRBV20-1 with TRBJ2-1; 12 nucleotides align to TRBD2. The CDR3 is 17 residues long. Per the germline V gene, CDR1 is DFQATT and CDR2 is SNEGSKA (reference sequence). The ends lost 2 bases at V and 0 bases at J; junction bases unmatched: 5. CDR3 DNA sequence: TGCAGTGCTAGACTAGCGGGAGGGGGAAGCTCCTACAATGAGCAGTTCTTC. It encodes CSARLAGGGSSYNEQFF.

This chain uses TRBV29-1 with TRBJ2-5, with a possible D match to TRBD2 (7 bases). From germline, CDR1 is SQVTM and CDR2 ANQGSEA. This CDR3 has 14 residues. V was pared by 7 bases and J by 3 bases, with 18 bases between. DNA of the CDR3: TGCAGCGCAGAACGGACTAGGGGGGAAGAGACCCAGTACTTC. This encodes CSAERTRGEETQYF. Full variable domain (outside the CDR3, taken from reference TRBV29-1 and TRBJ2-5): SAVISQKPSRDICQRGTSLTIQCQVDSQVTMMFWYRQQPGQSLTLIATANQGSEATYESGFVIDKFPISRPNLTFSTLTVSNMSPEDSSIYLCSAERTRGEETQYFGPGTRLLVL.

The J gene is TRBJ2-5, the V gene TRBV29-1; no definite D call. CDR3 length: 11 residues. Germline CDR1 SQVTM, CDR2 ANQGSEA. V was trimmed by 5 bases and J by 4 bases, leaving 8 bases between them. The CDR3 DNA follows: TGCAGCGTTAACTGGGGAGAGACCCAGTACTTC. Translation gives CSVNWGETQYF. The complete variable domain, with remaining parts taken from reference TRBV29-1 and TRBJ2-5, reads SAVISQKPSRDICQRGTSLTIQCQVDSQVTMMFWYRQQPGQSLTLIATANQGSEATYESGFVIDKFPISRPNLTFSTLTVSNMSPEDSSIYLCSVNWGETQYFGPGTRLLVL.

The chain has TRBV29-1 and TRBJ1-1; the D is unclear. CDR1 is SQVTM, CDR2 ANQGSEA, per germline. The CDR3 runs 14 residues. Trimming took 5 bases from V and 2 from J, leaving 15 bases between them. The CDR3 is CSVTSRTANTEAFF. The CDR3 DNA reads TGCAGCGTTACTAGCCGGACGGCCAACACTGAAGCTTTCTTT.

This clonotype was counted many times. The chain uses TRBV7-9 and TRBJ2-7, with a weak D call TRBD1 (5 bases). Germline V gene lookup returns CDR1 SEHNR and CDR2 FQNEAQ (reference sequence). The V and J ends lost 7 bases and 5 bases respectively, with 12 bases between them. The CDR3 runs 12 residues. The CDR3 region has the DNA TGTGCCAGCACAGCAGGGCCCCACGAGCAGTACTTC. It translates to CASTAGPHEQYF.

This clonotype has only a few counts. The chain links TRBV29-1 to TRBJ2-3; D call uncertain. Germline-derived CDR1 and CDR2 are SQVTM and ANQGSEA. This CDR3 has 12 amino acids. Deletions cut 7 bases from V and 6 bases from J, with 14 bases between. The CDR3 spells CSANRPPDTQYF. In DNA form, the CDR3 reads TGCAGCGCTAACCGGCCGCCGGATACGCAGTATTTT.

CDR3 nucleotide sequence: TGTGCCAGTAGTATAAACACCCCTAATGGTTACGAGCAGTACTTC. Its translation is CASSINTPNGYEQYF. The chain couples TRBV19 to TRBJ2-7, with D hard to call. V was pared by 2 bases and J by 4 bases, with 15 bases between. The germline V gene encodes CDR1 LNHDA and CDR2 SQIVND (reference sequence). CDR3 length equals 15 residues.

The chain couples TRBV3-1 to TRBJ2-7; D is ambiguous. The CDR3 has 13 residues. CDR1 is LGHDT, CDR2 YNNKEL, per germline (reference sequence). The ends were cut back, 2 bases at V and 5 bases at J, with 10 bases in the middle. The CDR3 sequence: CASSQLDGDEQYF. The CDR3 bases are TGTGCCAGCAGCCAACTTGACGGAGACGAGCAGTACTTC.

This clonotype has only a few counts. This chain joins TRBV25-1 and TRBJ2-1; 7 nucleotides align to TRBD1. The CDR3 consists of 14 residues. Germline CDR1 and CDR2: MGHDK and SYGVNS. After removal of 7 bases from V and 2 bases from J, the junction contained 5 bases not matched to a gene. The CDR3: CASTNRGPYNEQFF. DNA for the CDR3: TGTGCCAGCACTAACAGGGGCCCCTACAATGAGCAGTTCTTC. Full variable domain (missing parts from reference TRBV25-1 and TRBJ2-1): EADIYQTPRYLVIGTGKKITLECSQTMGHDKMYWYQQDPGMELHLIHYSYGVNSTEKGDLSSESTVSRIRTEHFPLTLESARPSHTSQYLCASTNRGPYNEQFFGPGTRLTVL.